In this sample, the clone carrying this T cell receptor (beta chain) turned up a few times. This sample is part of a study of blood T cells in healthy people across ages. Germline loops: CDR1 PRHDT, CDR2 FYEKMQ (reference sequence). The CDR3 spans 13 residues. Trimming stripped 0 bases from V and 9 bases from J, with 12 bases between. Next came a second PCR, run for about 6 to 11 cycles, which used a sample-barcoded 5' primer along with a J-beta primer mix. Each CDR3 protein is one row after TCRdb ran MiXCR on the 5' RACE reads. Altogether about 1.4 million distinct CDR3 sequences are present, 45% to 70% being singletons, with the ten largest covering 6.5% to 8.5%.

The gene calls are TRBV13 and TRBJ2-7; D gene ambiguous. The sample taken for sequencing was blood. This sequence was found in a man younger than 35 in good health. The CDR3 nucleotides are TGTGCCAGCAGCTTAGGCCTCTTAGGGCCGCAGTACTTC. Protein: CASSLGLLGPQYF.